A selection of T cell receptor beta chains follows, all from one sample in a study of cytomegalovirus exposure and HLA in healthy donors. Profiled with immunoSEQ multiplex PCR; TCRdb holds only in-frame clones, not every one. The data hold 65,000 to 85,000 clones, with 78% observed a single time. Input material: PBMCs. These receptors were obtained from a woman aged 40 to 50 in good health and CMV-seropositive. CDR3s leave out the opening cysteine and the closing phenylalanine or tryptophan.

>TRBV28|11
ATSPPGVSEQY
>TRBV7-9|14
SSSLERSRGHQPQH
>TRBV9|10
ASSPRTGDLT
>TRBV6-5|14
ASSYSTSGVPETQY
>TRBV28|12
ASSLPEGTYEQY
>TRBV6-1|13
ASSESRGGPSAQH
>TRBV15|14
ATSRDVGQTTDTQY
>TRBV25-1|12
ASSPLETGYEQY
>TRBV4-3|13
ASSPRTSGAYEQY
>TRBV6-5|12
ASSRTGGSYEQY
>TRBV6-1|12
ASSEGSSSYEQY
>TRBV7-7|11
ASSSLQGETQY
>TRBV14|11
ASSPTGMSRYT
>TRBV7-2|13
ASSFGGASNQPQH
>TRBV5-1|13
ASSSDGGGQETQY
>TRBV5-1|13
ASSPQTGGREEQY
>TRBV5-1|12
ASSPTGGSYEQY
>TRBV5-4|13
ASSLERGPTDTQY
>TRBV28|10
ASSFRLGPQH
>TRBV2|14
ASSESRDSPNTEAF
>TRBV27|13
ASSRSGGAMDTQY
>TRBV6-5|13
ASSSSGQGHYEQY
>TRBV18|11
ASSTGTANEQF
>TRBV7-2|13
ASSSTRTGGYGYT
>TRBV6-5|12
ASSTGTGVYGYT
>TRBV10-2|12
ASSAAGGNYGYT
>TRBV6-7|12
AGYWGRAKNIQY
>TRBV7-9|13
ASSPFRGPDYGYT
>TRBV6-4|14
ASSENSGGHTDTQY
>TRBV6-5|11
ASSRDNSYEQY
>TRBV7-2|10
ASSGRGETQY
>TRBV6-6|12
AKTTGQLNTEAF
>TRBV29-1|12
SVEPAGRPYEQY
>TRBV9|13
ASSTRTGGNTEAF
>TRBV7-3|13
ASSLRSSATDTQY
>TRBV7-9|13
ASSLGTSGGNEQY
>TRBV7-9|12
ASSSGQNNQPQH
>TRBV7-6|15
ASSLDGLAGENNEQF
>TRBV28|10
ASRLVGGQGY
>TRBV28|10
ASSLVANGYT
>TRBV4-1|13
ASSQPVTSDNEQF
>TRBV30|10
AWGGAQETQY
>TRBV20-1|9
SARFSWEQY
>TRBV9|13
ASSATTGYTDTQY
>TRBV19|11
ASSTGALYGYT